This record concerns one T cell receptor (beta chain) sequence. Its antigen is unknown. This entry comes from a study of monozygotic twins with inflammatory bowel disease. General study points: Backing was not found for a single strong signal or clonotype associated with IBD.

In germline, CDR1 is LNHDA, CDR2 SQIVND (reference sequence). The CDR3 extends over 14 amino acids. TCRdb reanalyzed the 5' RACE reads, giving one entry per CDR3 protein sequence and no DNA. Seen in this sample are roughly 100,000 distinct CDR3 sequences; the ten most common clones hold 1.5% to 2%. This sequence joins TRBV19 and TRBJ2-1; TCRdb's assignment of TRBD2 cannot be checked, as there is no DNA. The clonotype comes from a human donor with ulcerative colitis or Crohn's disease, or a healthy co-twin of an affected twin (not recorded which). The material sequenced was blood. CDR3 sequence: CASTETSGINEQFF.